This T cell receptor beta chain was sequenced during a study of metastatic and nonmetastatic thyroid tumors. This clone was seen more than once but under ten times. A much larger clone differs from this one at a single base, so this may be a read error. All patients were untreated before thyroid surgery. Using MiXCR, TCRdb re-called clones from the PCR reads. The profile shows about 92,000 clones, about 15% of them singletons. Sequenced input: blood. The sequence was obtained from a female donor with papillary thyroid cancer or a benign thyroid nodule (not recorded which). Some clones in this sample may be carry-over from other donors' samples.

CDR3 nucleotide sequence: TGCAGTGCTAGAGAATGGACAACGAACACTGAAGCTTTATTT. This encodes CSAREWTTNTEALF. The chain employs TRBV20-1 and TRBJ1-1, with D perhaps matching TRBD1 (5 bases). The CDR3 consists of 14 residues. Germline CDR1 is DFQATT and CDR2 is SNEGSKA (reference sequence).